This is a list of T cell receptor beta chains from one sample in a study of CD8 T cells in ankylosing spondylitis. TCRdb processed the 5' RACE reads anew with MiXCR; each CDR3 protein has one entry. The sample includes about 240,000 distinct CDR3 sequences, 9.5% to 12% of them seen just once. The specimen was blood, either unsorted or a sorted T cell fraction (not recorded which). The source of these receptors is a male donor with ankylosing spondylitis or in good health (not recorded which). Both conserved end residues are part of each CDR3. The order of the fields is D gene, J gene, clone size, V gene, CDR3 protein, CDR3 DNA. The D gene is left open where the match is weak. Clone size is shown for a subset of rows, as once, few, many or a class of expanded clone.

D gene: TRBD2
J gene: TRBJ2-1
clone size: many
V gene: TRBV5-1
CDR3 protein: CASSSGTSEYNEQFF
CDR3 DNA: TGCGCCAGCAGCTCCGGGACTAGCGAGTACAATGAGCAGTTCTTC

D gene: -
J gene: TRBJ1-1
clone size: -
V gene: TRBV29-1
CDR3 protein: CSVDVGNTEAFF
CDR3 DNA: TGCAGCGTTGACGTGGGGAACACTGAAGCTTTCTTT

D gene: -
J gene: TRBJ2-1
clone size: -
V gene: TRBV3-1
CDR3 protein: CASSQGWAGSYNEQFF
CDR3 DNA: TGTGCCAGCAGCCAGGGGTGGGCGGGATCCTACAATGAGCAGTTCTTC

D gene: TRBD2
J gene: TRBJ2-5
clone size: few
V gene: TRBV3-1
CDR3 protein: CASSSGTRETQYF
CDR3 DNA: TGTGCCAGCAGCTCCGGGACTAGAGAGACCCAGTACTTC

D gene: -
J gene: TRBJ1-2
clone size: -
V gene: TRBV28
CDR3 protein: CASTPGQHYGYTF
CDR3 DNA: TGTGCCAGCACTCCGGGACAACACTATGGCTACACCTTC

D gene: TRBD2
J gene: TRBJ2-5
clone size: few
V gene: TRBV6-4
CDR3 protein: CASSALAGRTAKETQYF
CDR3 DNA: TGTGCCAGCAGTGCACTAGCGGGGCGGACGGCGAAAGAGACCCAGTACTTC

D gene: TRBD1
J gene: TRBJ1-1
clone size: many
V gene: TRBV4-1
CDR3 protein: CASSHEDRMNTEAFF
CDR3 DNA: TGCGCCAGCAGCCACGAGGACAGGATGAACACTGAAGCTTTCTTT

D gene: -
J gene: TRBJ1-2
clone size: many
V gene: TRBV25-1
CDR3 protein: CASSISNYGYTF
CDR3 DNA: TGTGCCAGTAGTATTTCTAACTATGGCTACACCTTC

D gene: TRBD1
J gene: TRBJ1-5
clone size: many
V gene: TRBV27
CDR3 protein: CASSSEPGGYQPQHF
CDR3 DNA: TGTGCCAGCAGTTCAGAACCAGGGGGTTATCAGCCCCAGCATTTT

D gene: -
J gene: TRBJ2-7
clone size: -
V gene: TRBV6-2/TRBV6-3
CDR3 protein: CASSYPKIRTGSYEQYF
CDR3 DNA: TGTGCCAGCAGTTACCCGAAAATCCGGACTGGCTCCTACGAGCAGTACTTC

D gene: TRBD1
J gene: TRBJ2-7
clone size: many
V gene: TRBV6-1
CDR3 protein: CASNSPGQGNNYEQYF
CDR3 DNA: TGTGCCAGCAACTCACCCGGACAGGGGAATAATTACGAGCAGTACTTC

D gene: -
J gene: TRBJ2-5
clone size: -
V gene: TRBV2
CDR3 protein: CASSELETQYF
CDR3 DNA: TGTGCCAGCAGTGAACTCGAGACCCAGTACTTC

D gene: TRBD2
J gene: TRBJ2-3
clone size: many
V gene: TRBV6-4
CDR3 protein: CASSDSGTSDTDTQYF
CDR3 DNA: TGTGCCAGCAGTGACTCCGGGACTAGCGACACAGATACGCAGTATTTT

D gene: TRBD2
J gene: TRBJ2-2
clone size: -
V gene: TRBV5-1
CDR3 protein: CASSWGGTLNTGELFF
CDR3 DNA: TGCGCCAGCAGCTGGGGGGGGACCCTGAACACCGGGGAGCTGTTTTTT

D gene: TRBD2
J gene: TRBJ2-2
clone size: few
V gene: TRBV7-6
CDR3 protein: CASSLSGPTGELFF
CDR3 DNA: TGTGCCAGCAGCCTTAGCGGGCCCACCGGGGAGCTGTTTTTT

D gene: TRBD1
J gene: TRBJ1-4
clone size: -
V gene: TRBV5-1
CDR3 protein: CASSPGYGTGYEKLFF
CDR3 DNA: TGCGCCAGCAGCCCGGGTTACGGGACAGGCTATGAAAAACTGTTTTTT

D gene: -
J gene: TRBJ2-5
clone size: -
V gene: TRBV7-9
CDR3 protein: CACSYQETQYF
CDR3 DNA: TGTGCCTGCTCCTACCAAGAGACCCAGTACTTC

D gene: -
J gene: TRBJ2-7
clone size: once
V gene: TRBV3-1
CDR3 protein: CASSKDLGTWASYEQYF
CDR3 DNA: TGTGCCAGCAGCAAAGATTTAGGGACTTGGGCCTCCTACGAGCAGTACTTC

D gene: TRBD1
J gene: TRBJ1-2
clone size: many
V gene: TRBV20-1
CDR3 protein: CSAENRGTHGGYTF
CDR3 DNA: TGCAGTGCGGAAAACAGGGGTACCCATGGGGGCTACACCTTC

D gene: -
J gene: TRBJ2-5
clone size: few
V gene: TRBV12-3/TRBV12-4
CDR3 protein: CASSLDWQETQYF
CDR3 DNA: TGTGCCAGCAGTCTGGACTGGCAAGAGACCCAGTACTTC

D gene: -
J gene: TRBJ2-7
clone size: -
V gene: TRBV5-4
CDR3 protein: CASSLSSVEQYF
CDR3 DNA: TGTGCCAGCAGCTTGAGTTCCGTCGAGCAGTACTTC

D gene: TRBD2
J gene: TRBJ2-1
clone size: many
V gene: TRBV12-3/TRBV12-4
CDR3 protein: CASSYGTRGEQFF
CDR3 DNA: TGTGCCAGCAGTTATGGGACTAGAGGTGAGCAGTTCTTC

D gene: TRBD2
J gene: TRBJ2-3
clone size: once
V gene: TRBV5-1
CDR3 protein: CASSLTSGSTDTQNF
CDR3 DNA: TGCGCCAGCAGCTTGACTAGCGGAAGCACAGATACGCAGAATTTT

D gene: -
J gene: TRBJ2-1
clone size: many
V gene: TRBV20-1
CDR3 protein: CSASERKFSYNEQFF
CDR3 DNA: TGCAGTGCCAGCGAGCGGAAATTCTCCTACAATGAGCAGTTCTTC

D gene: TRBD1
J gene: TRBJ1-1
clone size: many
V gene: TRBV5-1
CDR3 protein: CASSWGTGRNTEAFF
CDR3 DNA: TGCGCCAGCAGCTGGGGGACAGGACGGAACACTGAAGCTTTCTTT

D gene: -
J gene: TRBJ2-5
clone size: few
V gene: TRBV25-1
CDR3 protein: CASIASPGHSKETQYF
CDR3 DNA: TGTGCCAGTATCGCTTCCCCGGGACATTCGAAGGAGACCCAGTACTTC

D gene: -
J gene: TRBJ2-3
clone size: many
V gene: TRBV12-3/TRBV12-4
CDR3 protein: CASSLAHPDTQYF
CDR3 DNA: TGTGCCAGCAGTTTGGCCCACCCGGATACGCAGTATTTT

D gene: -
J gene: TRBJ1-1
clone size: many
V gene: TRBV20-1
CDR3 protein: CSARSHEVEAFF
CDR3 DNA: TGCAGTGCTAGATCCCATGAGGTTGAAGCTTTCTTT

D gene: TRBD2
J gene: TRBJ2-3
clone size: -
V gene: TRBV2
CDR3 protein: CASSESRVLAGTDTQYF
CDR3 DNA: TGTGCCAGCAGTGAGTCCAGGGTTCTAGCGGGCACAGATACGCAGTATTTT

D gene: TRBD2
J gene: TRBJ2-1
clone size: many
V gene: TRBV12-3/TRBV12-4
CDR3 protein: CASSWGLAGDIYNEQFF
CDR3 DNA: TGTGCCAGCAGCTGGGGACTAGCGGGAGATATCTACAATGAGCAGTTCTTC

D gene: -
J gene: TRBJ2-3
clone size: many
V gene: TRBV10-1
CDR3 protein: CASSEVKDAYTDTQYF
CDR3 DNA: TGCGCCAGCAGTGAGGTTAAGGACGCATACACAGATACGCAGTATTTT

D gene: -
J gene: TRBJ2-5
clone size: -
V gene: TRBV7-8
CDR3 protein: CASSLMGGVQETQYF
CDR3 DNA: TGTGCCAGCAGCTTAATGGGCGGGGTCCAAGAGACCCAGTACTTC

D gene: -
J gene: TRBJ2-7
clone size: many
V gene: TRBV12-3/TRBV12-4
CDR3 protein: CASSLNAGEGYEQYF
CDR3 DNA: TGTGCCAGCAGTTTAAATGCAGGGGAAGGTTACGAGCAGTACTTC

D gene: -
J gene: TRBJ2-1
clone size: -
V gene: TRBV3-1
CDR3 protein: CASSQATDTKSNEQFF
CDR3 DNA: TGTGCCAGCAGCCAAGCGACAGACACGAAGAGCAATGAGCAGTTCTTC

D gene: -
J gene: TRBJ1-2
clone size: many
V gene: TRBV10-3
CDR3 protein: CAIKRTDSNYGYTF
CDR3 DNA: TGTGCCATCAAGCGGACGGATAGTAACTATGGCTACACCTTC

D gene: -
J gene: TRBJ2-1
clone size: many
V gene: TRBV20-1
CDR3 protein: CSAYRAGRDFYEQFF
CDR3 DNA: TGCAGTGCTTACCGGGCGGGACGGGACTTCTATGAGCAGTTCTTC

D gene: -
J gene: TRBJ1-3
clone size: many
V gene: TRBV12-3/TRBV12-4
CDR3 protein: CASSVQGNTIYF
CDR3 DNA: TGTGCCAGCAGTGTACAGGGAAACACCATATATTTT

D gene: -
J gene: TRBJ2-7
clone size: many
V gene: TRBV12-3/TRBV12-4
CDR3 protein: CASSFDVGENEQYF
CDR3 DNA: TGTGCCAGCAGTTTTGATGTCGGAGAAAACGAGCAGTACTTC